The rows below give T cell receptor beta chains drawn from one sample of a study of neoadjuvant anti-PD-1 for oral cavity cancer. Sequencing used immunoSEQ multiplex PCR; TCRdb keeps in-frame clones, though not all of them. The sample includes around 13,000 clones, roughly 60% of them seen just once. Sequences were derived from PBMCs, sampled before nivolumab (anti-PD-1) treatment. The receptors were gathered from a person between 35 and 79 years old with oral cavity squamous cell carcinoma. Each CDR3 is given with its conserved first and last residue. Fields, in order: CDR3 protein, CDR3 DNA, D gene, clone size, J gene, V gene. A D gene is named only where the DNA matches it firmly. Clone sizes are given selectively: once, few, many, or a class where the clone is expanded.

CASSLSGQKPQHF | TGTGCCAGCAGTTTATCCGGGCAAAAGCCCCAGCATTTT | . | . | TRBJ1-5 | TRBV28
CASSQVPSVQDTQYF | TGCGCCAGCAGCCAAGTTCCTAGCGTCCAAGATACGCAGTATTTT | . | . | TRBJ2-3 | TRBV4-1
CASSSDRVLTSYEQYF | TGTGCCAGCAGCTCGGACAGGGTCCTCACCTCCTACGAGCAGTACTTC | TRBD1 | . | TRBJ2-7 | TRBV7-9
CATSRSYPDRVWGNTIYF | TGTGCCACCAGCAGATCCTACCCTGACAGGGTGTGGGGAAACACCATATATTTT | TRBD1 | once | TRBJ1-3 | TRBV15
CASSPGGASGWYEQFF | TGTGCCAGCAGCCCGGGGGGGGCTAGTGGGTGGTATGAGCAGTTCTTC | TRBD2 | . | TRBJ2-1 | TRBV5-6
CASSLVQGASGANVLTF | TGTGCCAGCAGCTTAGTACAGGGGGCGTCTGGGGCCAACGTCCTGACTTTC | TRBD1 | . | TRBJ2-6 | TRBV7-8
CANPPRGFLETQYF | TGTGCCAACCCGCCCAGGGGGTTCTTAGAGACCCAGTACTTC | TRBD1 | once | TRBJ2-5 | TRBV6-1
CASSPLSAGNYGYTF | TGTGCCAGCAGCCCTCTTTCCGCGGGAAACTATGGCTACACCTTC | . | . | TRBJ1-2 | TRBV14
CASSDGGRRGYTF | TGTGCCAGCAGTGACGGGGGCCGGCGGGGCTACACCTTC | . | . | TRBJ1-2 | TRBV6-4
CASSLAGNEQYF | TGCGCCAGCAGCTTGGCCGGGAACGAGCAGTACTTC | . | once | TRBJ2-7 | TRBV5-1
CASSPGPSGANVLTF | TGTGCCAGCAGTCCAGGGCCCTCTGGGGCCAACGTCCTGACTTTC | . | . | TRBJ2-6 | TRBV13
CASSLYRAPQPQHF | TGTGCCAGCAGCTTATACAGGGCCCCTCAGCCCCAGCATTTT | . | . | TRBJ1-5 | TRBV7-2
CASGPGLLGDTEAFF | TGTGCTAGTGGTCCAGGACTCTTGGGGGACACTGAAGCTTTCTTT | . | . | TRBJ1-1 | TRBV12-5
CASSLRGGQGDQPQHF | TGTGCCAGCAGTCTTCGTGGGGGGCAGGGAGATCAGCCCCAGCATTTT | . | . | TRBJ1-5 | TRBV2
CASSRSWGKETQYF | TGTGCCAGCAGTAGAAGTTGGGGGAAAGAGACCCAGTACTTC | . | . | TRBJ2-5 | TRBV25-1
CASSFRQDGYTF | TGTGCCAGCAGTTTCCGACAGGACGGCTACACCTTC | . | . | TRBJ1-2 | TRBV2
CASSLDRGRNNEQFF | TGTGCCAGCAGCTTAGACCGGGGGAGGAACAATGAGCAGTTCTTC | . | . | TRBJ2-1 | TRBV7-2
CASRPSGGMEKLFF | TGTGCCAGCAGGCCTTCAGGGGGCATGGAAAAACTGTTTTTT | TRBD1 | . | TRBJ1-4 | TRBV28
CASSESGGPNNEQFF | TGCGCCAGCAGTGAGAGCGGGGGGCCCAACAATGAGCAGTTCTTC | TRBD2 | . | TRBJ2-1 | TRBV10-1
CASSSARWTMNTEAFF | TGTGCCAGCAGCTCCGCAAGGTGGACAATGAACACTGAAGCTTTCTTT | . | few | TRBJ1-1 | TRBV5-6
CASSVDRANTEAFF | TGTGCCAGCAGCGTAGACAGGGCGAACACTGAAGCTTTCTTT | . | . | TRBJ1-1 | TRBV9
CASSDSGGGVYNEQFF | TGTGCCAGCAGTGACTCGGGCGGGGGGGTATACAATGAGCAGTTCTTC | TRBD2 | . | TRBJ2-1 | TRBV6-4
CSATDSGGYTF | TGCAGCGCAACGGACTCGGGTGGCTACACCTTC | . | few | TRBJ1-2 | TRBV29-1
CASAIDRNYGYTF | TGTGCTAGTGCCATCGACAGAAACTATGGCTACACCTTC | . | . | TRBJ1-2 | TRBV12-5
CASSSGLAGGPRETQYF | TGCGCCAGCAGCTCAGGACTAGCGGGGGGGCCCAGGGAGACCCAGTACTTC | TRBD2 | . | TRBJ2-5 | TRBV5-1
CASSYTTGTGNYEQYF | TGTGCCAGCAGTTACACCACCGGGACAGGGAACTACGAGCAGTACTTC | TRBD1 | . | TRBJ2-7 | TRBV5-6
CASRGNTGELFF | TGTGCCTCGAGGGGTAACACCGGGGAGCTGTTTTTT | . | . | TRBJ2-2 | TRBV5-6
CATSPGGTANTGELFF | TGTGCCACCAGCCCCGGAGGGACAGCGAACACCGGGGAGCTGTTTTTT | . | few | TRBJ2-2 | TRBV15
CASSDRKEFYGYTF | TGTGCCAGCAGTGATCGGAAAGAGTTCTATGGCTACACCTTC | . | . | TRBJ1-2 | TRBV25-1
CASSYSKRSLDSPLHF | TGTGCCAGCAGTTACTCGAAACGCAGTCTGGATTCACCCCTCCACTTT | . | . | TRBJ1-6 | TRBV6-5
CASSASGGTWAAFF | TGTGCCAGCAGTGCCTCAGGGGGGACCTGGGCTGCTTTCTTT | TRBD1 | . | TRBJ1-1 | TRBV6-4
CASSESALGADGYTF | TGCGCCAGCAGTGAGTCGGCCCTCGGGGCGGACGGCTACACCTTC | . | few | TRBJ1-2 | TRBV10-2
CASSPSSGSYNEQFF | TGTGCCAGCAGTCCTTCTAGCGGGAGTTATAATGAGCAGTTCTTC | TRBD2 | . | TRBJ2-1 | TRBV6-4
CASSLQRSQPQHF | TGTGCCAGCAGTCTACAGAGGAGTCAGCCCCAGCATTTT | . | few | TRBJ1-5 | TRBV27
CASSWGLAGAINEQFF | TGCGCCAGCAGCTGGGGACTAGCGGGGGCCATCAATGAGCAGTTCTTC | TRBD2 | . | TRBJ2-1 | TRBV5-1
CASTKSLTLNTGELFF | TGTGCCAGTACCAAATCCCTCACACTTAACACCGGGGAGCTGTTTTTT | . | . | TRBJ2-2 | TRBV19
CASSSDRTNEKLFF | TGTGCCAGCAGTTCTGACAGAACTAATGAAAAACTGTTTTTT | . | . | TRBJ1-4 | TRBV27
CASSLGHPNQPQHF | TGTGCCAGCAGTTTGGGACACCCTAATCAGCCCCAGCATTTT | . | . | TRBJ1-5 | TRBV28
CASSEGPGPSEQYF | TGTGCCAGCAGTGAGGGCCCAGGTCCCTCCGAGCAGTACTTC | . | . | TRBJ2-7 | TRBV2
CASSLGSSYNEQFF | TGTGCCAGCAGCTTAGGGAGCTCCTACAATGAGCAGTTCTTC | . | few | TRBJ2-1 | TRBV5-5
CASSQALSGTRTDTQYF | TGCGCCAGCAGCCAAGCCCTCAGCGGGACCCGCACAGATACGCAGTATTTT | TRBD2 | . | TRBJ2-3 | TRBV4-1
CASSLALAGGGDTQYF | TGTGCCAGCAGCTTGGCCCTAGCGGGGGGCGGGGATACGCAGTATTTT | TRBD2 | . | TRBJ2-3 | TRBV11-2
CASSPIRDGNQPQHF | TGTGCCAGCAGCCCAATCCGGGACGGCAATCAGCCCCAGCATTTT | . | few | TRBJ1-5 | TRBV4-2
CASSVERESYEQYF | TGTGCCAGCAGCGTTGAGCGGGAGAGCTACGAGCAGTACTTC | TRBD2 | . | TRBJ2-7 | TRBV9
CASRVASGHNEQFF | TGTGCCAGCAGGGTGGCTAGCGGGCACAATGAGCAGTTCTTC | TRBD2 | . | TRBJ2-1 | TRBV28
CASSLKVYEQYF | TGTGCCAGCAGTTTAAAGGTCTACGAGCAGTACTTC | . | . | TRBJ2-7 | TRBV28
CASSLGLGAAEAFF | TGTGCCAGCAGTTTAGGGCTGGGGGCCGCTGAAGCTTTCTTT | . | . | TRBJ1-1 | TRBV28
CASSSRLAGGSDTQYF | TGTGCCAGCAGCTCCCGACTAGCGGGTGGTTCGGATACGCAGTATTTT | TRBD2 | . | TRBJ2-3 | TRBV7-2
CASAGSLGSDTQYF | TGCGCCAGCGCCGGGTCCCTAGGTTCGGATACGCAGTATTTT | . | . | TRBJ2-3 | TRBV10-1
CASRGQGESGELFF | TGTGCCAGCAGGGGACAGGGTGAGAGCGGGGAGCTGTTTTTT | TRBD1 | . | TRBJ2-2 | TRBV6-1
CATSRDSEIAQSYEQYF | TGTGCCACCAGCAGAGATTCGGAGATAGCGCAATCCTACGAGCAGTACTTC | . | few | TRBJ2-7 | TRBV15
CASSELRRGTSYYEQYF | TGTGCCAGCAGTGAACTACGTAGGGGGACTAGTTACTACGAGCAGTACTTC | TRBD2 | . | TRBJ2-7 | TRBV6-1
CASSLPGQGANSMDGYTF | TGTGCCAGCAGTTTACCGGGACAGGGGGCGAACAGCATGGATGGCTACACCTTC | TRBD1 | . | TRBJ1-2 | TRBV28
CASSSMDSLFSYEQYF | TGTGCCAGCAGTTCGATGGACAGCTTATTCTCCTACGAGCAGTACTTC | . | few | TRBJ2-7 | TRBV28
CASSPPATDYEQYF | TGTGCCAGCAGCCCCCCGGCCACAGACTACGAGCAGTACTTC | . | few | TRBJ2-7 | TRBV7-3
CASTHLTADGYTF | TGCGCCAGCACCCATCTGACGGCCGACGGCTACACCTTC | . | . | TRBJ1-2 | TRBV5-1
CASSFDSGTGELFF | TGTGCCAGCAGCTTTGATAGTGGCACCGGGGAGCTGTTTTTT | . | . | TRBJ2-2 | TRBV7-7